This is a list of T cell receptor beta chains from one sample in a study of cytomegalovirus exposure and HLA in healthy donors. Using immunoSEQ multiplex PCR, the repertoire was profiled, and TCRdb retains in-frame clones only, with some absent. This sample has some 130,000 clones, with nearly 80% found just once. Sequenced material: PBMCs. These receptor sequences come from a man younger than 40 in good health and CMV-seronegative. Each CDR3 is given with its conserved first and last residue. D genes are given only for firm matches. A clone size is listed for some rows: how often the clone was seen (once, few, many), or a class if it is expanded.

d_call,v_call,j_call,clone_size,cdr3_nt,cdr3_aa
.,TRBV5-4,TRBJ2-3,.,TGTGCCAGCAGCTTATACTCCACAGGTTTCTCCACAGATACGCAGTATTTT,CASSLYSTGFSTDTQYF
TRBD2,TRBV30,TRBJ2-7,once,TGTGCCTGGAGTGGAGGGACTACTATTTCTCACTACGAGCAGTACTTC,CAWSGGTTISHYEQYF
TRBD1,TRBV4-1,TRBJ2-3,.,TGCGCCAGCAGCCAAGACCAACCCGGGACAGGGGGCACAGATACGCAGTATTTT,CASSQDQPGTGGTDTQYF
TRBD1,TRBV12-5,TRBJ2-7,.,TGTGCTAGTGGTTTGGTACAAGGATTCGAGGGGGCGCGTTACGAGCAGTACTTC,CASGLVQGFEGARYEQYF
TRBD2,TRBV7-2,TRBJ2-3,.,TGTGCCAGCAGCTCCCGACTAGCAGACACAGATACGCAGTATTTT,CASSSRLADTDTQYF
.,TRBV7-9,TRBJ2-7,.,TGTGCCAGCAGCTTACTGACACCTTCAAGTGAGCAGTACTTC,CASSLLTPSSEQYF
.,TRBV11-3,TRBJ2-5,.,TGTGCCAGCAGCTTAAGCGGAACACAAGAGACCCAGTACTTC,CASSLSGTQETQYF
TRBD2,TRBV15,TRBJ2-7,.,TGTGCCACCAGCAGAGAGAGCGGGACGAGCTACGAGCAGTACTTC,CATSRESGTSYEQYF
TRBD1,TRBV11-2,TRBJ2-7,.,TGTGCCAGCTTACAGGGGGCGTCCTCCTACGAGCAGTACTTC,CASLQGASSYEQYF
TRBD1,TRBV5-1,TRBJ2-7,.,TGCGCCAGCAGCTCAGAGACAGGGGACGAGCAGTACTTC,CASSSETGDEQYF
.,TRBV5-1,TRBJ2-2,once,TGCGCCAGCAGCATTACGAGCGGACCTGCGAACACCGGGGAGCTGTTTTTT,CASSITSGPANTGELFF
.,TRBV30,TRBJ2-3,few,TGTGCCTGGAGTGTAATGGACATTGGCACAGATACGCAGTATTTT,CAWSVMDIGTDTQYF
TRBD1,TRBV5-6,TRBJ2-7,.,TGTGCCAGCAGCTGGGGGACAGGTGCTCGGGAGCAGTACTTC,CASSWGTGAREQYF
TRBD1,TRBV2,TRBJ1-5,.,TGTGCCAGCAGTGAACAGGGACAGGGCAATCAGCCCCAGCATTTT,CASSEQGQGNQPQHF
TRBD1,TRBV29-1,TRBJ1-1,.,TGCAGCGTACTTCGGGACAGGGAAGCTGAAGCTTTCTTT,CSVLRDREAEAFF
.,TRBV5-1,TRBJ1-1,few,TGCGCCAGCAGCTTGGGGGAGATCGGCACTGAAGCTTTCTTT,CASSLGEIGTEAFF
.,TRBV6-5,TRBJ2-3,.,TGTGCCAGCAGTTACTCAGGGGAAACGCAGTATTTT,CASSYSGETQYF
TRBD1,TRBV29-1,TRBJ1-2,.,TGCAGCGTTGTCCCTATTATGACAGGGTCTAACTATGGCTACACCTTC,CSVVPIMTGSNYGYTF
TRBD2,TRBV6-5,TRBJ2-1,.,TGTGCCAGCAGTTACGGGACTAGCGGCAATGAGCAGTTCTTC,CASSYGTSGNEQFF
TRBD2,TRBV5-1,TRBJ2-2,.,TGCGCCAGCAGCTTGACGGGAGGGCTCACCGGGGAGCTGTTTTTT,CASSLTGGLTGELFF
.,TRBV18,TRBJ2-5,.,TGTGCCAGCTCACCAGGGGCACAAGAGACCCAGTACTTC,CASSPGAQETQYF
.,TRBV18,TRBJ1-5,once,TGTGCCAGCTCCAGGACAGAATATCAGCCCCAGCATTTT,CASSRTEYQPQHF
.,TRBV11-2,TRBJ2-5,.,TGTGCCAGCAGCGATTCTTCCCGAGGGGGGACCCAGTACTTC,CASSDSSRGGTQYF
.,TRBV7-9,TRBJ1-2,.,TGTGCCAGCAGCCGGGGTGCCGACTATGGCTACACCTTC,CASSRGADYGYTF
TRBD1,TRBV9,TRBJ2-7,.,TGTGCCAGCGCCCCCGGGACAGGGGGCGCGTACGAGCAGTACTTC,CASAPGTGGAYEQYF
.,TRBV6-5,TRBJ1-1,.,TGTGCCAGCAGTTCAGAAACGGGAGAAGCTTTCTTT,CASSSETGEAFF
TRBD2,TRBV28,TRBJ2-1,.,TGTGCCAGCAGTTTTGGGGGGAGGGCCAATGAGCAGTTCTTC,CASSFGGRANEQFF
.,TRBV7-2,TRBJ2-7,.,TGTGCCAGCACTCCCGCTTCGGGCTCCTACGAGCAGTACTTC,CASTPASGSYEQYF
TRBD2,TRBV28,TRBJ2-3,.,TGTGCCAGCAGTTCCATGGGACTAGCGGGTCTTAAAGATACGCAGTATTTT,CASSSMGLAGLKDTQYF
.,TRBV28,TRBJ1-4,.,TGTGCCAGTCTCCCTTCGGGTGCTAATGAAAAACTGTTTTTT,CASLPSGANEKLFF
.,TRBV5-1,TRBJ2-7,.,TGCGCCAGCAGACCCACCCCGACAGGTCGGCTGGGCGAGCAGTACTTC,CASRPTPTGRLGEQYF
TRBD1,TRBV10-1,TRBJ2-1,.,TGCGCCAGCAGTAGATCCGGGACAGCAAGAGAGGATGAGCAGTTCTTC,CASSRSGTAREDEQFF
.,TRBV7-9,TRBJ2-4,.,TGTGCCAGCAGCACAGGGAGAGCCTTACTAGCCAAAAACATTCAGTACTTC,CASSTGRALLAKNIQYF
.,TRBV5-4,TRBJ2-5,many,TGTGCCAGCAGCTTGGCCGGAGCGGTAGAGACCCAGTACTTC,CASSLAGAVETQYF
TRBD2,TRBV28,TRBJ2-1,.,TGTGCCACGTACGTCAGCGGGAGGGTCAATGAGCAGTTCTTC,CATYVSGRVNEQFF
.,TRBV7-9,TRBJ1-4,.,TGTGCCAGCAGCACTGCAGGGGTCCTTAATGAAAAACTGTTTTTT,CASSTAGVLNEKLFF
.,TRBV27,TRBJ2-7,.,TGTGCCAGCAGCATGATGGGGACTGGCTACGAGCAGTACTTC,CASSMMGTGYEQYF
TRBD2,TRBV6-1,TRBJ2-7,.,TGTGCCAGCAGTTGGACTAGCGGGAGTGGCGAGCAGTACTTC,CASSWTSGSGEQYF
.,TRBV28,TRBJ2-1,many,TGTGCCAGCATCCCGACCCAGGGCGCCTACAATGAGCAGTTCTTC,CASIPTQGAYNEQFF
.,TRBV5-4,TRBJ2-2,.,TGTGCCAGCAGCTCCGCTCGGGGAGCCGGGGAGCTGTTTTTT,CASSSARGAGELFF
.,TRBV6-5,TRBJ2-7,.,TGTGCCAGCAGTTACCGGTCGGATGGGGGGTACGAGCAGTACTTC,CASSYRSDGGYEQYF
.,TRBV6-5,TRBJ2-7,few,TGTGCCAGCGGCGCAGTTGCGGGGTGGGAGCAGTACTTC,CASGAVAGWEQYF
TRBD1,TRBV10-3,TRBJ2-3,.,TGTGGTACAACCGGGACAGACACAGATACGCAGTATTTT,CGTTGTDTDTQYF
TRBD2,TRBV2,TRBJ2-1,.,TGTGCCAGCAGAGGAAAACTAGCGGGTTATGAGCAGTTCTTC,CASRGKLAGYEQFF
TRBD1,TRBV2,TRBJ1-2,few,TGTGCCAGCAGCCGACAGGGGGCTAACTATGGCTACACCTTC,CASSRQGANYGYTF
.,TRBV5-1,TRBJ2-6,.,TGCGCCAGCAGCTTGAGAGGAAGTGGGGCCAACGTCCTGACTTTC,CASSLRGSGANVLTF